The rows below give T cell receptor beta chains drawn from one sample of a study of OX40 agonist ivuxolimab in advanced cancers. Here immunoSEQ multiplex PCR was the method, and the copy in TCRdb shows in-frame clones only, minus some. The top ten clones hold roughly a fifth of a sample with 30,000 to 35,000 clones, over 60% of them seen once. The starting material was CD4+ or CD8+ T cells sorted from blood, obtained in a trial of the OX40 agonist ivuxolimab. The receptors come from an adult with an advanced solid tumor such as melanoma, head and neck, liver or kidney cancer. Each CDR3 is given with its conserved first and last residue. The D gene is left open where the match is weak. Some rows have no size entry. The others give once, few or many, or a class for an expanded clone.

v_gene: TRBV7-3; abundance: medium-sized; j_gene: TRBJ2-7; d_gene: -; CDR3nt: TGTGCCAGCAGCCCAACAGGGGGGGACGAGCAGTACTTC; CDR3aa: CASSPTGGDEQYF
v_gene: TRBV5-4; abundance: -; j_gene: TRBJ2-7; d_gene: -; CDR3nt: TGTGCCAGCAGCTTGGGGGGGGGACAGAGCTCCTACGAGCAGTACTTC; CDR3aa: CASSLGGGQSSYEQYF
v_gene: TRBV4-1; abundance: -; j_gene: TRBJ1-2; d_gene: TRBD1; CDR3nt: TGCGCCAGCAGCCTTGAAACAGGGGCGGGTTATGGCTACACCTTC; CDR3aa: CASSLETGAGYGYTF
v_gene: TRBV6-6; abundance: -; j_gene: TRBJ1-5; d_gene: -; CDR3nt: TGTGCCAGCAGTCCCGGCGGGCAGAGCAATCAGCCCCAGCATTTT; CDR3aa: CASSPGGQSNQPQHF
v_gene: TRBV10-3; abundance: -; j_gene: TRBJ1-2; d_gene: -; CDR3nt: TGTGCCATCAGTGAGTCTCTCTATGGCTACACCTTC; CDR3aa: CAISESLYGYTF
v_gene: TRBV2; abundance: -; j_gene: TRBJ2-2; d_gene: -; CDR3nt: TGTGCCAGCACCGGGAACACCGGGGAGCTGTTTTTT; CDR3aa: CASTGNTGELFF
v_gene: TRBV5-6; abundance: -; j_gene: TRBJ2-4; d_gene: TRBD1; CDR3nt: TGTGCCAGCACCCTGACAGGGTCCGCCAAAAACATTCAGTACTTC; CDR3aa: CASTLTGSAKNIQYF
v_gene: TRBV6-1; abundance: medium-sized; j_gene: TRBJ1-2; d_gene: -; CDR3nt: TGTGCCAGCAGTGAAGCTCGGACAGCTAACTATGGCTACACCTTC; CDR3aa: CASSEARTANYGYTF
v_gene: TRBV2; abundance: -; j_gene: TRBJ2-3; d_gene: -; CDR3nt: TGTGCCAGCAGTGAGCAAACCGGGCGCACAGATACGCAGTATTTT; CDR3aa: CASSEQTGRTDTQYF
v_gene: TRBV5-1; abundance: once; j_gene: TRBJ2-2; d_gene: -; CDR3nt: TGCGCCAGCAGCCCCTCGTGGATGTCCACCGGGGAGCTGTTTTTT; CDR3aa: CASSPSWMSTGELFF
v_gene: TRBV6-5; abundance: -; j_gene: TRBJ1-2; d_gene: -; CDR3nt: TGTGCCAGCAGCCCCGGGACAATTTCTGGCTACACCTTC; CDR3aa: CASSPGTISGYTF
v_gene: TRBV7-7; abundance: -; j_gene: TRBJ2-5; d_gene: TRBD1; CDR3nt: TGTGCCAGCAGCGCGTCTTCAGGGGGCAGAGAGACCCAGTACTTC; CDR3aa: CASSASSGGRETQYF
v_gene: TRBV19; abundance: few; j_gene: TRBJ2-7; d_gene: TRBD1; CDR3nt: TGTGCCAGTAGGGGACAGGGGTGCTACGAGCAGTACTTC; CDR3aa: CASRGQGCYEQYF
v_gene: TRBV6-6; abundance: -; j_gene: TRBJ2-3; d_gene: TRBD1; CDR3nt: TGTGCCAGCAGTTTGGGACAGGGAGCGCAGTATTTT; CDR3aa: CASSLGQGAQYF
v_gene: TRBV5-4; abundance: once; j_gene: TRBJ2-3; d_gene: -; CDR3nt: TGTGCCAGCAGTCAAAGCACAGATACGCAGTATTTT; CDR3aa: CASSQSTDTQYF
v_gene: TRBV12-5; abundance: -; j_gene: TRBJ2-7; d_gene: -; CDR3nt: TGTGCTAGTGGTTTAGGTCTGGTCCACGAGCAGTACTTC; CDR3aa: CASGLGLVHEQYF
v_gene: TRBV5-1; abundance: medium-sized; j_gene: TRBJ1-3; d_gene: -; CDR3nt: TGCGCCAGCAGCTTGGGACAGACTATCTCTGGAAACACCATATATTTT; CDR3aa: CASSLGQTISGNTIYF
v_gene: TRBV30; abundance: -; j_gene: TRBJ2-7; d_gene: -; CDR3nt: TGTGCCTGGAGTGTAGATAGCTACGAGCAGTACTTC; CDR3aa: CAWSVDSYEQYF
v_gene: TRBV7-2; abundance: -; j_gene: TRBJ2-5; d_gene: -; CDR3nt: TGTGCCAGCAGCTTAGGGGCAGGGCCGTCGGAGACCCAGTACTTC; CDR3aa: CASSLGAGPSETQYF
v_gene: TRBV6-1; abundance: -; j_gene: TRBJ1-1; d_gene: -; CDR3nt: TGTGCCAGTTTCCGTGAAATGAACACTGAAGCTTTCTTT; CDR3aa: CASFREMNTEAFF
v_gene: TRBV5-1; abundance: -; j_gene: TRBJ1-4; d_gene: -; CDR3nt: TGCGCCAGCAGCTCGGACACAACTAATGAAAAACTGTTTTTT; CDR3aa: CASSSDTTNEKLFF
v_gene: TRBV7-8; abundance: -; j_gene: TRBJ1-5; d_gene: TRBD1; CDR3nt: TGTGCCAGCAGCCGAGGGACAGGAGATCAGCCCCAGCATTTT; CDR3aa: CASSRGTGDQPQHF
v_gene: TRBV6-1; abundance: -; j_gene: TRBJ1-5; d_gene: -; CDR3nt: TGTGCCAGCAGTGAAGTCGCAGCTAGCAATCAGCCCCAGCATTTT; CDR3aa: CASSEVAASNQPQHF
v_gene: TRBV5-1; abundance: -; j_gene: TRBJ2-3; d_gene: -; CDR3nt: TGCGCCAGCGCAGGTCTAGAAGGGTGGGATACGCAGTATTTT; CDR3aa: CASAGLEGWDTQYF
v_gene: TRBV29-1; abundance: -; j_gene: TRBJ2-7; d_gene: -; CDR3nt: TGCAGCGTTGAATTAAGGGAATCGGCCTACGAGCAGTACTTC; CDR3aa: CSVELRESAYEQYF
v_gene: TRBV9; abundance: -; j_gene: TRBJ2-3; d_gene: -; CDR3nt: TGTGCCAGCAGCGGGTCGGATACGCAGTATTTT; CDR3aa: CASSGSDTQYF
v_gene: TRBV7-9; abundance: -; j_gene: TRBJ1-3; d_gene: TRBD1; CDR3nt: TGTGCCAGCAGCAGGGGACAGGGGGCCGACTACTCTGGAAACACCATATATTTT; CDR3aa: CASSRGQGADYSGNTIYF
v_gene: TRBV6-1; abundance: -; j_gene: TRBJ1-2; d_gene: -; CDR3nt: TGTGCCAGCAGGGAAACGGGGAACTATGGCTACACCTTC; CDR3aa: CASRETGNYGYTF
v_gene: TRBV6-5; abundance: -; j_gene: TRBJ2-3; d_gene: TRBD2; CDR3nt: TGTGCCAGCAAAATGAGCGGGGGGACCTTTACGCAGTATTTT; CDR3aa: CASKMSGGTFTQYF
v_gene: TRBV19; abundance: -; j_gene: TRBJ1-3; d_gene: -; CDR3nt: TGTGCCAGTAATGTTGACAGCTACTCTGGAAACACCATATATTTT; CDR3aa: CASNVDSYSGNTIYF
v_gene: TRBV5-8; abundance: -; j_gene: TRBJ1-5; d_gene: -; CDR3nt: TGTGCCAGCAGCTTGGGGGACAATGGTAATCAGCCCCAGCATTTT; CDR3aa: CASSLGDNGNQPQHF
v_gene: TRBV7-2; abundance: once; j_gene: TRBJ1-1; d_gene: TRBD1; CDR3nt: TGTGCCAGCAGAGACAGGGGGCCAACTGAAGCTTTCTTT; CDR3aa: CASRDRGPTEAFF
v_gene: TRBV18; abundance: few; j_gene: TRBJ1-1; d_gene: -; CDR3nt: TGTGCCAGCTCATTCATCCCCGGAGAGAAGGACACTGAAGCTTTCTTT; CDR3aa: CASSFIPGEKDTEAFF
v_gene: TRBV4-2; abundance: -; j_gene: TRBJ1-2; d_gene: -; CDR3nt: TGTGCCAGCAGCCAAGGGCAGGCGGTCTATGGCTACACCTTC; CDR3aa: CASSQGQAVYGYTF
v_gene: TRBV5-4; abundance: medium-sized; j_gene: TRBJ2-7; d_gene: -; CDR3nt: TGTGCCAGCAGCTTGCAAGGTCCCTACGAGCAGTACTTC; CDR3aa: CASSLQGPYEQYF
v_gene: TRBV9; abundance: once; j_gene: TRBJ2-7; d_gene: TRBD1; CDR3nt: TGTGCCAGCAGCGTACCACCGGGACAGGGATACGAGCAGTACTTC; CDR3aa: CASSVPPGQGYEQYF
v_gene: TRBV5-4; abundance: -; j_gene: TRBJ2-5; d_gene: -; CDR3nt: TGTGCCAGCAGCTTGACAGGCGTACAAGAGACCCAGTACTTC; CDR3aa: CASSLTGVQETQYF
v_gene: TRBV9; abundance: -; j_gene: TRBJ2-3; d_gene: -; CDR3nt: TGTGCTAGTAAGGGGTCCACAGATACGCAGTATTTT; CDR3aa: CASKGSTDTQYF
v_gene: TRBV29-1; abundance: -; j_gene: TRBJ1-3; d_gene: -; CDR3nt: TGCGGGATGACAGGTACTAGCTTGGACACCATATATTTT; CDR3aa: CGMTGTSLDTIYF
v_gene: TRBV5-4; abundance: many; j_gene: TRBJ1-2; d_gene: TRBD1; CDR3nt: TGTGCCAGCAGCCCGGGAGGACAGGGGGCAAGGGGCTACACCTTC; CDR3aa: CASSPGGQGARGYTF
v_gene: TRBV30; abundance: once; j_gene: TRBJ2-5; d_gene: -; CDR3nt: TGTGCCTGGACGGCAGGGGTTAGCGAGACCCAGTACTTC; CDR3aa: CAWTAGVSETQYF
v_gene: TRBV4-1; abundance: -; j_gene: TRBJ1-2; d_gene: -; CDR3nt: TGCGCCAGCAGCCAAGAAACAGGCACGGTACGGAATGGCTACACCTTC; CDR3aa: CASSQETGTVRNGYTF
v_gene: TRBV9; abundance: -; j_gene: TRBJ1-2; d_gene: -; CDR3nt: TGTGCCAGCAGCGTAGACCCCTCTTCGGGTGGCTACACCTTC; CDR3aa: CASSVDPSSGGYTF
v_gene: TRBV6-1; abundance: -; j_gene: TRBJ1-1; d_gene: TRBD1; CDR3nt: TGTGCCAGTTTCACAGGGGGCACTGAAGCTTTCTTT; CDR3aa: CASFTGGTEAFF
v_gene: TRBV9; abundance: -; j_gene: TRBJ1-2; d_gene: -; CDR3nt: TGTGCCAGCAGTCATGAAGGCTACACCTTC; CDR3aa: CASSHEGYTF
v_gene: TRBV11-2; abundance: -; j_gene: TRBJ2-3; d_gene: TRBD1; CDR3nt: TGTGCCAGCAGCTTAGTCGCGGACAGGGGGCCAGCAGATACGCAGTATTTT; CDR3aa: CASSLVADRGPADTQYF
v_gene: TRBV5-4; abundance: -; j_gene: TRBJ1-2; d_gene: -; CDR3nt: TGTGCCAGCAGCCGGGACCTGGGGGGTTATGGCTACACCTTC; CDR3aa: CASSRDLGGYGYTF
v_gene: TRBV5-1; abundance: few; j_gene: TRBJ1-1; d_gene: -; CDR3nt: TGCGCCAGCAGATCCGGACCGAACACTGAAGCTTTCTTT; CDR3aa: CASRSGPNTEAFF
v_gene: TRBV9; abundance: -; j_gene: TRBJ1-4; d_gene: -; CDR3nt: TGTGCCAGCAGCTCCCAGGTCGGGGCAGCGGCCTTAAATGAAAAACTGTTTTTT; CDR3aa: CASSSQVGAAALNEKLFF
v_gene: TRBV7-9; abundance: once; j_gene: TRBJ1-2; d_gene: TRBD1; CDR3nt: TGTGCCAGCAGCGTCGCCCCGGGACAGGGAGGAACGGCCTATGGCTACACCTTC; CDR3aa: CASSVAPGQGGTAYGYTF
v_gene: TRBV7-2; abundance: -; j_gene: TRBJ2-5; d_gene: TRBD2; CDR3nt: TGTGCCAGCAGCCCCGGGACTAGCGGGGGGCTGAAGACCCAGTACTTC; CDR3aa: CASSPGTSGGLKTQYF
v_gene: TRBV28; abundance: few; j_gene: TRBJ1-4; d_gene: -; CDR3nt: TGTGCCAGTAACGAGGGATCGCGGGAAAAACTGTTTTTT; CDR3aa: CASNEGSREKLFF
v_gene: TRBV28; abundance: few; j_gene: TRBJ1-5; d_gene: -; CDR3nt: TGTGCCAGCAGCCGGGACCCCTCTAATCAGCCCCAGCATTTT; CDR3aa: CASSRDPSNQPQHF
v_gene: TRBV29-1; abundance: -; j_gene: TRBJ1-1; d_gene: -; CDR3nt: TGCAGCGCCCTTCACCCGAACACTGAAGCTTTCTTT; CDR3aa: CSALHPNTEAFF
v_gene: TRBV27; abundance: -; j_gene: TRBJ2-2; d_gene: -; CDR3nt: TGTGCCAGCAGTCCATGGGGTTGGACACCAAACACCGGGGAGCTGTTTTTT; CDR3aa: CASSPWGWTPNTGELFF
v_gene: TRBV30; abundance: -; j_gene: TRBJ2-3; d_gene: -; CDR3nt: TGTGCCTGGGAGTGGGGTACAGATACGCAGTATTTT; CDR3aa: CAWEWGTDTQYF
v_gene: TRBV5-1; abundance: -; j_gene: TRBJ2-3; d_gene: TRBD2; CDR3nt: TGCGCCAGCAGCGCGGGACTAGCGGGAGTAGATACGCAGTATTTT; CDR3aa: CASSAGLAGVDTQYF
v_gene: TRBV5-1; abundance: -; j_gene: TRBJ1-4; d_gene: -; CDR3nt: TGCGCCAGCAGCCCGACAGTACCGGATGAAAAACTGTTTTTT; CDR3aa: CASSPTVPDEKLFF